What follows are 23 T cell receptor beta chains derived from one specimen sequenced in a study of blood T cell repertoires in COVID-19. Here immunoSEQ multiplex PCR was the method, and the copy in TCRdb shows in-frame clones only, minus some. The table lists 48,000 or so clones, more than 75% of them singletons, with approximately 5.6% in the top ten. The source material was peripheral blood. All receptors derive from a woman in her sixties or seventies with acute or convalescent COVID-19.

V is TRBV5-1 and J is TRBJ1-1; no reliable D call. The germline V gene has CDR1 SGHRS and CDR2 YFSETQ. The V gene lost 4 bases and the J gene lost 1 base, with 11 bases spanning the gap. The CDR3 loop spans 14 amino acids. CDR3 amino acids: CASSPSAANTEAFF. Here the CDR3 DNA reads TGCGCCAGCAGCCCGTCGGCGGCGAACACTGAAGCTTTCTTT.

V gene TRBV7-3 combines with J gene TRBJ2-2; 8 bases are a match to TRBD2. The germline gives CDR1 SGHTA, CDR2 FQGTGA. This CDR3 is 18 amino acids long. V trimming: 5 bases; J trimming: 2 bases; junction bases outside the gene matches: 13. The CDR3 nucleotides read TGTGCCAGCAGCCGGCCACCGCTCAGCGGGAGTAACACCGGGGAGCTGTTTTTT. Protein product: CASSRPPLSGSNTGELFF.

The CDR3 spells CASSLDGAGGFTGELFF. CDR3 bases: TGTGCCAGCAGCTTAGATGGGGCAGGGGGCTTCACCGGGGAGCTGTTTTTT. V is TRBV11-3 and J is TRBJ2-2; 8 positions match TRBD1. Losses at the gene ends were 0 bases for V and 4 bases for J; bases not matched to a gene: 7. The germline CDR1 and CDR2 sequences are SGHNT and YENEEA. The CDR3 has 17 residues.

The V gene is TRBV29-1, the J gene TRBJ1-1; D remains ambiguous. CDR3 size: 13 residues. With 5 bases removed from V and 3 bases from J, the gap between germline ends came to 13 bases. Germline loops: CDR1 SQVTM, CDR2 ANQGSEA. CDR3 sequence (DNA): TGCAGCGTTTCCTGGTCCGAGGACACTGAAGCTTTCTTT. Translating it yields CSVSWSEDTEAFF.

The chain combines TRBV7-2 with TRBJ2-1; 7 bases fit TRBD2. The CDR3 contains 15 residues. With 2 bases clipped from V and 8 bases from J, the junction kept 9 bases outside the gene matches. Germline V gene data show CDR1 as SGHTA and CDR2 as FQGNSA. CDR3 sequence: CASSLRGGREDEQFF. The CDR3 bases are TGTGCCAGCAGCTTACGAGGTGGGAGGGAGGATGAGCAGTTCTTC.

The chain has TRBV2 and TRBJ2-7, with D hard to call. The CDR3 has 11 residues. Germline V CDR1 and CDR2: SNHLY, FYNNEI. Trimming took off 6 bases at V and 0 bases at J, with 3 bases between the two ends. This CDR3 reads CASSVSYEQYF. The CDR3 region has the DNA TGTGCCAGCAGCGTCTCCTACGAGCAGTACTTC.

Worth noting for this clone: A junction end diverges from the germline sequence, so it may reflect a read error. The CDR3 bases are TGCGCCAGCAGCTCCTCGACAGGGAACCCTGAAGCTTTCTTT. It is translated as CASSSSTGNPEAFF. The V gene is TRBV5-1, the J gene TRBJ1-1; 7 bases map to TRBD1. The CDR3 has 14 amino acids. CDR1 is SGHRS and CDR2 is YFSETQ in the germline V gene.

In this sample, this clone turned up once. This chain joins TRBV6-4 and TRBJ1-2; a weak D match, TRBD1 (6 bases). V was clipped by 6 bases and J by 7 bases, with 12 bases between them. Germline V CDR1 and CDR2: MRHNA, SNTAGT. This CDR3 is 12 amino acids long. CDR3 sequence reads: CASRAPGAGYTF. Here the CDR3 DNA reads TGTGCCAGCAGGGCGCCAGGGGCTGGCTACACCTTC.

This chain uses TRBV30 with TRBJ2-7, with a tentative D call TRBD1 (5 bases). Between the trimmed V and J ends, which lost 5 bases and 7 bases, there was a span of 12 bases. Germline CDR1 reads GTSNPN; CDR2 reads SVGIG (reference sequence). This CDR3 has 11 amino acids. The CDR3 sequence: CAWGARAEQYF. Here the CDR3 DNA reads TGTGCCTGGGGGGCGAGAGCGGAGCAGTACTTC.

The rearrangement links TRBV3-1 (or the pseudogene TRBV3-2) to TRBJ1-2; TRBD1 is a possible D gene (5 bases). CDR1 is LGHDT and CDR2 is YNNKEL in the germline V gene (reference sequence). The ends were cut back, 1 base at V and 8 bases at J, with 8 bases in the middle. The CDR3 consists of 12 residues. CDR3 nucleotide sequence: TGTGCCAGCAGCCAAGGGGGCCGAGGCTACACCTTC. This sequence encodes CASSQGGRGYTF.

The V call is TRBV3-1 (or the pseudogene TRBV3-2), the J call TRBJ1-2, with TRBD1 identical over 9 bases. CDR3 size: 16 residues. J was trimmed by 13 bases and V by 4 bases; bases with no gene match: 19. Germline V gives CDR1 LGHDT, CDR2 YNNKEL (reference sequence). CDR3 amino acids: CASSPLKYPQGAHITF. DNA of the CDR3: TGTGCCAGCAGCCCTTTAAAATACCCACAGGGGGCCCATATCACCTTC.

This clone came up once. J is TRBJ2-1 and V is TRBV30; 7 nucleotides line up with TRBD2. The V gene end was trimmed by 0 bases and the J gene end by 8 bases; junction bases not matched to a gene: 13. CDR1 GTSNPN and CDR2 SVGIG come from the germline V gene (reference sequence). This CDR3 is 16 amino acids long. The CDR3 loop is CAWSVVVGGRVHEQFF. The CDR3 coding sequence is TGTGCCTGGAGTGTAGTTGTTGGCGGGAGAGTCCATGAGCAGTTCTTC.

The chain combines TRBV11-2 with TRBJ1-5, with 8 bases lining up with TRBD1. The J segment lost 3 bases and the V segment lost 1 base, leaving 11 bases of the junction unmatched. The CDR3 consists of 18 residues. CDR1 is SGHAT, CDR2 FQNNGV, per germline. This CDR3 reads CASSLGSAGTGYNQPQHF. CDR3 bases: TGTGCCAGCAGCTTAGGATCCGCCGGGACAGGTTACAATCAGCCCCAGCATTTT.

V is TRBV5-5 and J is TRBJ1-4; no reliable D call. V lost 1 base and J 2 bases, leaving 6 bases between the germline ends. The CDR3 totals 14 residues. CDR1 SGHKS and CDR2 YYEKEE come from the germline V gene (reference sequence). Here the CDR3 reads CASSLRATNEKLFF. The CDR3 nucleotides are TGTGCCAGCAGCTTGCGTGCGACTAATGAAAAACTGTTTTTT.

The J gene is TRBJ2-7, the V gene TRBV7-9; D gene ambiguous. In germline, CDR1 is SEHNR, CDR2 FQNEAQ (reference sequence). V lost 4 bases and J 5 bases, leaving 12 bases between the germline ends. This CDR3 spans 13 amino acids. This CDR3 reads CASSSYLSNEQYF. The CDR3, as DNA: TGTGCCAGCAGCTCCTACTTAAGCAACGAGCAGTACTTC.

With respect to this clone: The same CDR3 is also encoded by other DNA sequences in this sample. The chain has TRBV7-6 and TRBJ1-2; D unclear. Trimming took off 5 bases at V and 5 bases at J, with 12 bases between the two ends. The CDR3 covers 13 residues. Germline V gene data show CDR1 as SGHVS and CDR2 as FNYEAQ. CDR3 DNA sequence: TGTGCCAGCAGCCTTCGCGGTGGGTATGGCTACACCTTC. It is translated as CASSLRGGYGYTF.

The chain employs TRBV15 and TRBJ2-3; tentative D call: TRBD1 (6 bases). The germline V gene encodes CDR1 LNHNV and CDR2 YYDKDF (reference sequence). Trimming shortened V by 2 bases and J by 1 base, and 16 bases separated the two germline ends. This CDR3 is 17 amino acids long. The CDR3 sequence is CATSRYPRTAGTDTQYF. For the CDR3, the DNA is TGTGCCACCAGCAGATATCCTAGGACAGCCGGCACAGATACGCAGTATTTT.

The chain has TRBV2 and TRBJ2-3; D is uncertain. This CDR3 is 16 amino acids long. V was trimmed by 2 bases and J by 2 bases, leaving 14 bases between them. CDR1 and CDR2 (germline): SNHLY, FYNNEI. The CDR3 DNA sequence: TGTGCCAGCAGTGAAAATAGCCCGCGGAACACAGATACGCAGTATTTT. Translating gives CASSENSPRNTDTQYF.

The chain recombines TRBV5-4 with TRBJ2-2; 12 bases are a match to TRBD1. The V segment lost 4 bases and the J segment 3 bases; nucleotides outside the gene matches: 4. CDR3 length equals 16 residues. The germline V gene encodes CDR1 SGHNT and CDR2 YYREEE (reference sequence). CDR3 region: CASSPGQGADTGELFF. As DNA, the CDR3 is TGTGCCAGCAGCCCGGGACAGGGGGCTGACACCGGGGAGCTGTTTTTT.

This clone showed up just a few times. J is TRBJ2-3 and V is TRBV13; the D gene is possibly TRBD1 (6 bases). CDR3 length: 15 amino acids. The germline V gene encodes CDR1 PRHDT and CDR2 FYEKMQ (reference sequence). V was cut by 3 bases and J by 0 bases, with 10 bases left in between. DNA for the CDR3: TGTGCCAGCAGCTTGGACAGTACAAGCACAGATACGCAGTATTTT. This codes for CASSLDSTSTDTQYF.

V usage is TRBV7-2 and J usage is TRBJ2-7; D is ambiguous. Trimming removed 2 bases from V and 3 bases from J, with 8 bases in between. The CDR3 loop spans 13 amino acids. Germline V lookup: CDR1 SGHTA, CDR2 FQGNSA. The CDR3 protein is CASSLRRIYEQYF. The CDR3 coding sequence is TGTGCCAGCAGCTTAAGGCGGATCTACGAGCAGTACTTC.

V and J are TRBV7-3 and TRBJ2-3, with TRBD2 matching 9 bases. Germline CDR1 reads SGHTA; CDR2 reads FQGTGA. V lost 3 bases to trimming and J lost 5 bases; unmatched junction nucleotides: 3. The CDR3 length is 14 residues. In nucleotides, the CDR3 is TGTGCCAGCAGCTTGGCGGGAGGGTTAGATACGCAGTATTTT. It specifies CASSLAGGLDTQYF.

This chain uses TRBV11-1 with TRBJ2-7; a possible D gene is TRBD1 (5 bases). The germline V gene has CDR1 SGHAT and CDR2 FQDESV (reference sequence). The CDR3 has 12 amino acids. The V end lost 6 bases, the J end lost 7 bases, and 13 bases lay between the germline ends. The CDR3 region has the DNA TGTGCCAGCAGTGACAGTGTGAGGGAGCAGTACTTC. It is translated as CASSDSVREQYF.